This section outlines one T cell receptor beta chain sequence together with its context. There is no known antigen for this receptor. No much larger clone exists at a distance of one base, and base qualities are not known. RNA was extracted with the RNeasy kit and 0.5 to 1 ug was reverse transcribed using random hexamers. TCR beta CDR3 regions were amplified with the immunoSEQ multiplex PCR assay covering 54 Vbeta and 13 Jbeta segments. To correct PCR amplification bias, a synthetic template baseline was used for both primer optimization and computational correction. On the study's bioinformatics: Reads were annotated to V, D and J genes according to IMGT and were analyzed with immunoSEQ Analyzer, with only productive sequences retained. Clonality was computed as one minus Shannon entropy normalized by log2 of the number of productive unique sequences. For each patient and control, public and private clones were evaluated among the 100 most prevalent clones. A clone was defined as Susac-specific if it was absent from the healthy and MS cohorts, from about a thousand published viral clones and from other ImmuneACCESS disease sequences. TCRdb applied fastp at Q25 and MiXCR to the public reads, then kept only in-frame beta chains. Each entry is one CDR3 protein sequence, shown with its most common DNA and genes. Here the V and J calls rest on TCRdb's processing, not on the authors' analysis. This sample is represented by about 250,000 distinct CDR3 sequences; around 95% of them were singletons. The top ten hold roughly 0.072% of the sample.

The data stem from a study of CD8 T cells in Susac syndrome (dated by TCRdb to about 2019). Broadly, across the study: The study used repertoire sequencing to test whether antigen drove CD8+ T cell activation and differentiation in Susac syndrome.

Peripheral blood CD8+ and CD4+ T cells from healthy donors, Susac syndrome patients and multiple sclerosis patients were profiled using high-throughput TCR beta sequencing. The multiple sclerosis controls were treatment-naive patients whose relapsing-remitting disease, either stable or active, fulfilled the revised McDonald criteria. CD8+ TEMRA cells were enriched by FACS, while bulk CD8+ and CD4+ T cells were purified by magnetic negative isolation. Blood was drawn into EDTA tubes, processed within 24 hours, and PBMCs were isolated by density gradient centrifugation. PBMCs intended for TCR sequencing were cryopreserved in liquid nitrogen and thawed later in a water bath at 37 degrees C. A purity of at least 90% was achieved for sorted or isolated CD4+, CD8+ and CD8+ TEMRA cells. What the study reported, not specific to this receptor: The study acknowledged that relatively few individuals were included in the TCR sequencing and HLA analysis.

V is pruned by 2 bases and J by 2 bases, leaving 9 bases of the junction without a gene match. CDR1 and CDR2 were assigned from the germline V gene as MDHEN and SYDVKM. Including the terminal cysteine and phenylalanine, the CDR3 comprises 17 residues. The entry retains the CDR3 DNA only, 51 bases that are in frame from base 1. The sequence is built from TRBV28 and TRBJ1-5, with 7 central nucleotides matching TRBD1. This clonotype was sampled from a human donor with multiple sclerosis. Sequencing was performed on CD4+ T cells from PBMCs. This receptor has the CDR3 CASSLVQGVVGNQPQHF. The bases read TGTGCCAGCAGTTTAGTCCAGGGGGTAGTGGGCAATCAGCCCCAGCATTTT.